The 17 T cell receptor beta chains presented below share a single source sample, sequenced in a study of blood T cells in healthy people across ages. The second PCR ran about 6 to 12 cycles with a sample-barcoded 5' primer and J-beta primers. TCRdb reprocessed the 5' RACE reads with MiXCR, giving one entry per CDR3 protein. Among 1 million or so distinct CDR3 sequences listed, 35% to 50% were seen once. Material: blood. These receptors all come from a woman aged 60-75 years in good health.

V gene TRBV6-5 combines with J gene TRBJ1-4; 7 nucleotides line up with TRBD1. Trimming removed 9 bases from V and 7 bases from J; junction bases left unmatched: 11. Germline-derived CDR1 and CDR2 are MNHEY and SVGAGI. The CDR3 covers 14 residues. CDR3 residues: CASSPGTVGEKLFF. The DNA of the CDR3 is TGTGCCAGTAGTCCCGGGACAGTGGGTGAAAAACTGTTTTTT.

The chain links TRBV27 to TRBJ1-1, with TRBD1 matching 7 bases. The CDR3 runs 17 residues. Trimming cost V 6 bases and J 4 bases; bases outside gene matches: 17. The V gene's germline CDR1 is MNHEY and CDR2 SMNVEV (reference sequence). The CDR3 sequence is CASSPQGVSTKGTEAFF. In DNA form, the CDR3 reads TGTGCCAGCAGCCCGCAGGGGGTGAGTACAAAGGGCACTGAAGCTTTCTTT.

The gene calls are TRBV6-1 and TRBJ2-2; possibly TRBD2 for D (6 bases). V was pared by 7 bases and J by 7 bases, with 16 bases between. This CDR3 spans 14 amino acids. In germline, CDR1 is MNHNS, CDR2 SASEGT. This CDR3 reads CASTIGLGGGELFF. The CDR3 DNA is TGTGCCAGCACTATCGGGTTGGGGGGCGGGGAGCTGTTTTTT.

The CDR3 coding sequence is TGCAGTGCTAGTGCGGGAGCTTTCAATGAGCAGTACTTC. This translates into CSASAGAFNEQYF. The chain uses TRBV20-1 and TRBJ2-5, with 7 bases identical to TRBD2. V gave up 3 bases and J gave up 11 bases; unmatched junction bases: 12. The CDR3 is 13 amino acids. CDR1 is DFQATT, CDR2 SNEGSKA, per germline (reference sequence).

This clonotype was detected ten times or more. This sequence joins TRBV4-1 and TRBJ2-7, with TRBD2 as a possible D gene (5 bases). The V gene lost 1 base and the J gene lost 6 bases, with 7 bases spanning the gap. The CDR3 is 12 amino acids. Per the germline V gene, CDR1 is MGHRA and CDR2 is YSYEKL. CDR3 DNA sequence: TGCGCCAGCAGCCAAGGCAGCGGCGAGCAGTACTTC. The encoded protein is CASSQGSGEQYF.

This chain connects TRBV27 to TRBJ2-1; D not resolved. V lost 10 bases and J lost 6, with 10 bases in between. Germline V gene lookup returns CDR1 MNHEY and CDR2 SMNVEV (reference sequence). This CDR3 contains 11 residues. CDR3 DNA sequence: TGTGCCACCGCCGGGCTCAATGAGCAGTTCTTC. Amino acids: CATAGLNEQFF.

J is TRBJ1-4 and V is TRBV2; 9 bases are a match to TRBD1. Germline V lookup: CDR1 SNHLY, CDR2 FYNNEI. The CDR3 covers 16 residues. V lost 7 bases to trimming and J lost 4 bases; unmatched junction nucleotides: 10. DNA for the CDR3: TGTGCCAGCAAAATCACCGGGACAGGGATTAATGAAAAACTGTTTTTT. Translating it yields CASKITGTGINEKLFF.

The rearrangement links TRBV29-1 to TRBJ1-6, with TRBD1 matching 7 bases. The germline gives CDR1 SQVTM, CDR2 ANQGSEA. V was clipped by 7 bases and J by 7 bases; unmatched bases: 10. This CDR3 region has 14 residues. The CDR3 reads CSASDRPGNSPLHF. In DNA, the CDR3 is TGCAGCGCTTCGGACAGGCCAGGGAATTCACCCCTCCACTTT.

The chain recombines TRBV7-9 with TRBJ2-7, with a possible D match to TRBD2 (6 bases). The CDR3 has 16 residues. The ends were cut back, 4 bases at V and 0 bases at J, with 16 bases in the middle. Germline V gene data show CDR1 as SEHNR and CDR2 as FQNEAQ (reference sequence). CDR3 sequence reads: CASSSRRGRNSYEQYF. CDR3 bases: TGTGCCAGCAGCTCCCGACGGGGGAGGAACTCCTACGAGCAGTACTTC.

The rearrangement uses TRBV20-1 and TRBJ2-7; TRBD1 matches at 7 bases. Germline V gene lookup returns CDR1 DFQATT and CDR2 SNEGSKA (reference sequence). CDR3 length: 14 residues. V trimming: 2 bases; J trimming: 2 bases; junction bases outside the gene matches: 6. CDR3 nucleotide sequence: TGCAGTGCTAGACCCTGGACAGGTACCTACGAGCAGTACTTC. Amino acid sequence: CSARPWTGTYEQYF.

V usage is TRBV18 and J usage is TRBJ1-6; D gene uncertain. The CDR3 has 17 residues. The germline gives CDR1 KGHSH, CDR2 LQKENI. The V gene lost 1 base and the J gene lost 0 bases, with 10 bases spanning the gap. The CDR3 coding sequence is TGTGCCAGCTCACCACTGGGCCAGAGCTCCTATAATTCACCCCTCCACTTT. The encoded protein is CASSPLGQSSYNSPLHF.

The CDR3 here is CASSSGTLAGANEQFF. The DNA of the CDR3 is TGTGCCAGCAGCTCGGGTACTCTAGCGGGAGCTAATGAGCAGTTCTTC. The chain links TRBV7-6 to TRBJ2-1, with TRBD2 matching over 10 bases. This CDR3 region has 16 residues. The junction had 10 bases not matched to a gene; V was cut back by 4 bases and J by 7 bases. Germline assignment: CDR1 SGHVS and CDR2 FNYEAQ.

The chain carries TRBV4-2 and TRBJ2-1, with D perhaps matching TRBD1 (5 bases). CDR1 LGHNA and CDR2 YNFKEQ come from the germline V gene. The CDR3 contains 15 residues. The V end lost 0 bases, the J end lost 8 bases, and 14 bases lay between the germline ends. CDR3 sequence reads: CASSQDGADGDEQFF. The CDR3 DNA sequence: TGTGCCAGCAGCCAAGATGGGGCAGATGGCGATGAGCAGTTCTTC.

The chain couples TRBV20-1 to TRBJ1-2; no reliable D call. The V end was cut by 0 bases, the J end by 8 bases, with 13 bases between. CDR1 and CDR2 from the germline V gene are DFQATT and SNEGSKA (reference sequence). The CDR3 length is 13 residues. CDR3 sequence reads: CSARDPYSGGYTF. CDR3 nucleotides: TGCAGTGCTAGAGATCCCTATTCTGGGGGCTACACCTTC.

This chain connects TRBV28 to TRBJ2-7; 7 bases match TRBD2. The CDR3 is made up of 16 amino acids. Germline V gene lookup returns CDR1 MDHEN and CDR2 SYDVKM. J was trimmed by 1 base and V by 4 bases; bases with no gene match: 10. The DNA for the CDR3 is TGTGCCAGCAGTTCCCCCGGGACTATATCGTCCTACGAGCAGTACTTC. Encoded protein: CASSSPGTISSYEQYF. The entire variable domain, with the rest obtained from reference TRBV28 and TRBJ2-7, is as follows: DVKVTQSSRYLVKRTGEKVFLECVQDMDHENMFWYRQDPGLGLRLIYFSYDVKMKEKGDIPEGYSVSREKKERFSLILESASTNQTSMYLCASSSPGTISSYEQYFGPGTRLTVT.

A few counts support this clonotype. The V gene is TRBV3-1, the J gene TRBJ2-1, with unresolved D. Deletions cut 0 bases from V and 9 bases from J, with 15 bases between. The CDR3 is 15 amino acids. Germline CDR1 reads LGHDT; CDR2 reads YNNKEL (reference sequence). Here the CDR3 reads CASSQEQTRRREQFF. The DNA of the CDR3 is TGTGCCAGCAGCCAAGAGCAGACCAGACGCCGTGAGCAGTTCTTC.

This clonotype has ten or more counts. This chain uses TRBV20-1 with TRBJ1-1; the D is unclear. The germline V gene encodes CDR1 DFQATT and CDR2 SNEGSKA (reference sequence). V lost 6 bases to trimming and J lost 1 base, with 12 bases between them. This CDR3 has 13 amino acids. CDR3 in amino acids: CSAEFPGNTEAFF. CDR3 DNA: TGCAGTGCGGAGTTCCCGGGGAACACTGAAGCTTTCTTT.